The entry below gives a single T cell receptor (beta chain) sequence along with its context. Its antigen target is currently unknown. Within one base of it there is no much larger clone, and no base qualities were kept. This entry is derived from a study of technical replicates of blood from a handful of donors (TCRdb year 2017). Libraries were made using the immunoSEQ multiplex PCR assay. TCRdb stores this immuneACCESS table with in-frame sequences only. Part of the clones is absent; in the studies checked, under half of the shortfall reflects unresolved V genes, and no reason is known for the rest. The sample table shows fewer than 65,000 clones, and 85% to 90% are seen once. In total, the top ten clones hold roughly 5% of the sample. Spanning cysteine to phenylalanine, the CDR3 consists of 14 amino acids. The read is trimmed to its CDR3 DNA, 42 bases read in frame from base 1. Trimming accounts for 5 bases at V and 13 bases at J, while the number of junction bases matched to no gene is 10. CDR1 is given as LNHDA and CDR2 as SQIVND, both from the germline V gene (reference sequence).

This chain joins TRBV19 to TRBJ2-5; TRBD2 aligns with 13 central bases. The receptor was isolated from a human donor in good health. Some clones in this sample may be carry-over from other donors' samples. The sample consisted of PBMCs. The CDR3 protein: CASSGGTSGILRYF. The sequenced DNA is TGTGCCAGTAGTGGTGGGACTAGCGGGATTTTACGGTACTTC.